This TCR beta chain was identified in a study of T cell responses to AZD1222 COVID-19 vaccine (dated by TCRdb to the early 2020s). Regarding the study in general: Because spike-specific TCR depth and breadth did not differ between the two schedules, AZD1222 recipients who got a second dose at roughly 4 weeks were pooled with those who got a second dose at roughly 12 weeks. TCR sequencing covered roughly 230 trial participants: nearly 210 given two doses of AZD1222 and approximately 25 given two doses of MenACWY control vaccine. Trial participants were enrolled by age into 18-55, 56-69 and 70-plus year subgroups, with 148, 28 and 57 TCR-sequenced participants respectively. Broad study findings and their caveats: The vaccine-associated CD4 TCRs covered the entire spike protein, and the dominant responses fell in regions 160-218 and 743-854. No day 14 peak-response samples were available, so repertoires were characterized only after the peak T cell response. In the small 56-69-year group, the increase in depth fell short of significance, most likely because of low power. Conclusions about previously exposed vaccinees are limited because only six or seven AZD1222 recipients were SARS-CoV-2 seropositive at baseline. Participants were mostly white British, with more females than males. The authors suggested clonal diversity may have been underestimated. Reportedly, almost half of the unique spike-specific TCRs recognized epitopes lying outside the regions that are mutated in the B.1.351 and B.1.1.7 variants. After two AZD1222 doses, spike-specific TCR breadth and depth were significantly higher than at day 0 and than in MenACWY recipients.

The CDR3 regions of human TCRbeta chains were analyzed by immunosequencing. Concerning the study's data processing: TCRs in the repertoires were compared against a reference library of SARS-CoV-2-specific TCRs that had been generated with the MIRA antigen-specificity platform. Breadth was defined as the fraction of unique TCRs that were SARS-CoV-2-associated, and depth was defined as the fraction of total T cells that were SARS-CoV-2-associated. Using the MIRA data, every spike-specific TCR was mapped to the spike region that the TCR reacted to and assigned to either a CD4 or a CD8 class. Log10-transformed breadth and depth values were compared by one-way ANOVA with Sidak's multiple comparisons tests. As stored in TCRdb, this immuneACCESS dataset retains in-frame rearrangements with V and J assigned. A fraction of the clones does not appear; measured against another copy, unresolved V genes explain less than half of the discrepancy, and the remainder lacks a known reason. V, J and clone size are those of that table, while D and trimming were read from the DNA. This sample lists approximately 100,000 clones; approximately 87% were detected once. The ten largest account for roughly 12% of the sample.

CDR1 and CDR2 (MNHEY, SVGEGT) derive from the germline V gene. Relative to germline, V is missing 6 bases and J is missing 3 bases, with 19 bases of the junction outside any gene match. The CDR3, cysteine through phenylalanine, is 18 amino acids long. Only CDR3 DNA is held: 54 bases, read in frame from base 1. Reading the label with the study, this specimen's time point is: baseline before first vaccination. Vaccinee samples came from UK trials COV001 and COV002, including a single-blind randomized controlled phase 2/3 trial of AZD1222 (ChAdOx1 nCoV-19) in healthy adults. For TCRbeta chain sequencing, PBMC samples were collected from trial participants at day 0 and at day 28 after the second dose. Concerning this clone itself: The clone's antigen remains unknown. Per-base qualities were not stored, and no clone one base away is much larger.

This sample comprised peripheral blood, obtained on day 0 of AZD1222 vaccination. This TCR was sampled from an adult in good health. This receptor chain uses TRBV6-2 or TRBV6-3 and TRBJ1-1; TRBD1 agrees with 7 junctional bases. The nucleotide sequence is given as TGTGCCAGCAGCGGACCATCGAGGGGGCGGTTAACGGACACTGAAGCTTTCTTT. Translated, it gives CASSGPSRGRLTDTEAFF.